This section outlines one T cell receptor beta chain sequence together with its context. Its antigen is unknown. TCRdb called the reads again in MiXCR, with one record for every CDR3 protein. The sample lists 200,000 to 300,000 distinct CDR3 sequences; roughly an eighth were seen once. This entry is derived from a study of T cell repertoires in cytomegalovirus infection. Study overall: Public TCR beta signatures provided an indication of both CMV infection and a matching HLA type. Findings and caveats of the study: The ex vivo response was dominated by HLA-C-restricted CMV-specific TCR beta clonotypes. Of the TCR beta families, the public ones yielded a cumulative frequency that identified carriers of CMV plus the relevant HLA.

This CDR3 is built from 13 residues. CDR1 is SGHDN, CDR2 FVKESK, per germline. Unmatched junction bases numbered 4, after V lost 5 bases and J lost 4 bases. This TCR was recovered from a human donor in good health (CMV status not recorded). Some clones in this sample may be carry-over from other donors' samples. Sample: PBMCs. The chain couples TRBV14 to TRBJ2-5; 7 nucleotides line up with TRBD2. CDR3 sequence: CASSFRLAETQYF. CDR3 DNA sequence: TGTGCCAGCAGCTTCCGACTAGCAGAGACCCAGTACTTC.